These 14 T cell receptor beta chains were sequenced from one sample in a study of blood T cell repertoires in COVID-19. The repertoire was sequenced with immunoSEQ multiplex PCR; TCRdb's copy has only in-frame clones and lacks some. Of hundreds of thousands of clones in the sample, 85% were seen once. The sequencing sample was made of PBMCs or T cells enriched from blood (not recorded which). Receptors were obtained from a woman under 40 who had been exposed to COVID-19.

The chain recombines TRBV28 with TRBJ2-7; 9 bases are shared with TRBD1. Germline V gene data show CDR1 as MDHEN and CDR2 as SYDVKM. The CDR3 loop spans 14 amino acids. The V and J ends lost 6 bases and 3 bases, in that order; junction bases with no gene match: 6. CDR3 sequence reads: CASRPGQGNYEQYF. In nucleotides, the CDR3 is TGTGCCAGCAGGCCGGGACAGGGAAACTACGAGCAGTACTTC.

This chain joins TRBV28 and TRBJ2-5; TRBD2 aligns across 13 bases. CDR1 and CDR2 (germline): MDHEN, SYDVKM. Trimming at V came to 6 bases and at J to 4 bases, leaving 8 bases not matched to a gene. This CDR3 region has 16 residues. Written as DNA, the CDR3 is TGTGCCAGCAGCAGACTAGCGGGAGGAGGTGGAGAGACCCAGTACTTC. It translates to CASSRLAGGGGETQYF.

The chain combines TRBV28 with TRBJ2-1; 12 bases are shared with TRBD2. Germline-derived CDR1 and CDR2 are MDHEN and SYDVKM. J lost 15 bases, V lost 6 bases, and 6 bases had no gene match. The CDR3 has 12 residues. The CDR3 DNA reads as TGTGCCAGCAGCTCCGGACTAGCGGGGTTGTTCTTC. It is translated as CASSSGLAGLFF.

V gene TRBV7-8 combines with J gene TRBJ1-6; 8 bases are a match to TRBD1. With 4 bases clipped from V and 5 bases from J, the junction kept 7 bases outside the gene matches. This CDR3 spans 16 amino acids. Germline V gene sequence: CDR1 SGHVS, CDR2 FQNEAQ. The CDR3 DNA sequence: TGTGCCAGCAGCTCTCAGGGGGCGAACAATAATTCACCCCTCCACTTT. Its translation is CASSSQGANNNSPLHF.

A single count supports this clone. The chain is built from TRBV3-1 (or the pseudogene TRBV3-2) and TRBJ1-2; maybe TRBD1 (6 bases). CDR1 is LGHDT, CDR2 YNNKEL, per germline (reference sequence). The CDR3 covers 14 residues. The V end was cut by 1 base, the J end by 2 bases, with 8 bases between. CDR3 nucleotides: TGTGCCAGCAGCCAAGTAACAGGGAACTATGGCTACACCTTC. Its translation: CASSQVTGNYGYTF.

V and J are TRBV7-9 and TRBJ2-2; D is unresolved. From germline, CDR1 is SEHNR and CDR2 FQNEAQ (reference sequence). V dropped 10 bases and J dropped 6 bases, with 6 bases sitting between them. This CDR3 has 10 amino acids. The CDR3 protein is CAIWPGELFF. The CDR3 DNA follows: TGTGCCATCTGGCCCGGGGAGCTGTTTTTT.

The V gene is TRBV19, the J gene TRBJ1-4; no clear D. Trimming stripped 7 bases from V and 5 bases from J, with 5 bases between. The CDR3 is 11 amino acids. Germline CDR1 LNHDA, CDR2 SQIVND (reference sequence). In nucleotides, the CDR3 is TGTGCCAGTATGAGAAATGAAAAACTGTTTTTT. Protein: CASMRNEKLFF.

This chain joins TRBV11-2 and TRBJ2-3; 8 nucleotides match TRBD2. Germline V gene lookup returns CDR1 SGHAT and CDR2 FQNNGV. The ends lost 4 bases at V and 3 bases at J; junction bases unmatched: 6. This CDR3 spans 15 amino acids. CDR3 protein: CASSSQRGRTDTQYF. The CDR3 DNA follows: TGTGCCAGCAGCTCCCAGCGGGGGAGGACAGATACGCAGTATTTT.

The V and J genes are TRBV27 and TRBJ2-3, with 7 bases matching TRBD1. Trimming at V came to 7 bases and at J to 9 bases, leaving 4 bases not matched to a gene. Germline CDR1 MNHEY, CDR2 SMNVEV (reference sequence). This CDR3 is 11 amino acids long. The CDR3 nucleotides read TGTGCCAGCAATACAGGGGACACGCAGTATTTT. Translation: CASNTGDTQYF.

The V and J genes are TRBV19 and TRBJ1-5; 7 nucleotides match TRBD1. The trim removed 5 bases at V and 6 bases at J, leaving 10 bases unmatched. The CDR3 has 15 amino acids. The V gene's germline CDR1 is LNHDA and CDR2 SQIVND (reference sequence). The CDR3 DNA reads TGTGCCAGTAGTTCGCTAGACAGGGAGTTTCAGCCCCAGCATTTT. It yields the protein CASSSLDREFQPQHF.

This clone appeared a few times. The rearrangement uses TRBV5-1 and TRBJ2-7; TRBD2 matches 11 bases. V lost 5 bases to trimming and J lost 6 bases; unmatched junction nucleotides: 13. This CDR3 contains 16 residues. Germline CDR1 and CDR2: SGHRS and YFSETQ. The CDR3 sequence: CASRERSGGAIREQYF. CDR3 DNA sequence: TGCGCCAGCAGAGAACGTAGCGGGGGGGCCATCCGCGAGCAGTACTTC.

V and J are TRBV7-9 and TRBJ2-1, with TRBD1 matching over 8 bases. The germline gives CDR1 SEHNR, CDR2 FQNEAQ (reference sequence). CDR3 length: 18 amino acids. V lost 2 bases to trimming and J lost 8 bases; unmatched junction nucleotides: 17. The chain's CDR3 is CASSLSPYDLDRVDEQFF. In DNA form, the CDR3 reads TGTGCCAGCAGCTTATCCCCGTATGATCTGGACAGGGTAGATGAGCAGTTCTTC. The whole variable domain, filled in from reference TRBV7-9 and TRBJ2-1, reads DTGVSQNPRHKITKRGQNVTFRCDPISEHNRLYWYRQTLGQGPEFLTYFQNEAQLEKSRLLSDRFSAERPKGSFSTLEIQRTEQGDSAMYLCASSLSPYDLDRVDEQFFGPGTRLTVL.

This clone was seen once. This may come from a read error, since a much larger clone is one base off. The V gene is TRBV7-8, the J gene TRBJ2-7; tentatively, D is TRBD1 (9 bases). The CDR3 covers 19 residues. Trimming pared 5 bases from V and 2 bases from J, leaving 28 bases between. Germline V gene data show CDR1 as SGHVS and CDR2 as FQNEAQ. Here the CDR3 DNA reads TGTGCCAGCAGCGTCCCCGGGACAGGGAAACTAGCGGAAACCTACGAGCAGTACTTC. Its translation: CASSVPGTGKLAETYEQYF.

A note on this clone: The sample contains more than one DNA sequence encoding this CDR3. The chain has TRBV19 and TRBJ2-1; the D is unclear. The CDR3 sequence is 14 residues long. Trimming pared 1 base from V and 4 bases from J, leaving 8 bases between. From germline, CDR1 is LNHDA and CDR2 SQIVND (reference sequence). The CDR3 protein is CASSIGAVYNEQFF. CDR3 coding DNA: TGTGCCAGTAGTATAGGGGCCGTTTACAATGAGCAGTTCTTC. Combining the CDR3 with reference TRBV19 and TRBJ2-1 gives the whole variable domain DGGITQSPKYLFRKEGQNVTLSCEQNLNHDAMYWYRQDPGQGLRLIYYSQIVNDFQKGDIAEGYSVSREKKESFPLTVTSAQKNPTAFYLCASSIGAVYNEQFFGPGTRLTVL.